The present T cell receptor beta chain was sequenced within a study of identical twins. TCRdb fed the 5' RACE reads into MiXCR, producing one record per CDR3 protein. The sample contains 500,000 to 550,000 distinct CDR3 sequences, 22% of which appear only once. This CDR3 comprises 15 residues. Germline values: CDR1 DFQATT, CDR2 SNEGSKA (reference sequence). The V and J ends lost 0 bases and 0 bases respectively, with 12 bases between them. Study findings and constraints: Twins' excess sharing was less marked for out-of-frame beta sequences.

This clonotype was observed a handful of times. Its cognate antigen is unknown. This sample was also put to use in a study of T cells expressing NK-cell markers. That work adds: Sorted CD3+CD56+NKG2C+, CD3+CD56+NKG2C- and CD3+CD56-NKG2C+ T cells supplied TCR beta repertoires.

This sequence joins TRBV20-1 and TRBJ2-7; the D gene is possibly TRBD2 (6 bases). This receptor was identified in a young woman in good health. The sample comprised CD4+ T cells sorted from blood. Here the CDR3 reads CSARDAAGSSYEQYF. The CDR3, as DNA: TGCAGTGCTAGAGATGCGGCGGGGAGCTCCTACGAGCAGTACTTC.